The T cell receptor beta chain under discussion was sequenced for a study of OX40 agonist ivuxolimab in advanced cancers. Study information: Partial responses were seen in three patients, one with hepatocellular carcinoma and two with cutaneous melanoma.

The assay was immunoSEQ multiplex PCR, and TCRdb's table has in-frame clones only and misses some. The table lists more than 80,000 clones, 90% to 95% of them singletons. Trimming pared 6 bases from V and 4 bases from J, leaving 9 bases between. Germline V gene sequence: CDR1 MNHEY, CDR2 SVGAGI. The CDR3 runs 13 residues. V and J are TRBV6-5 and TRBJ1-4; unclear D gene. The receptor was isolated from an adult with an advanced solid tumor such as melanoma, head and neck, liver or kidney cancer. Sample: CD4+ or CD8+ T cells sorted from blood, taken in a trial of the OX40 agonist ivuxolimab. CDR3: CASRTTDNEKLFF. The CDR3 DNA reads as TGTGCCAGCAGGACCACTGATAATGAAAAACTGTTTTTT.